The text below deals with one T cell receptor beta chain. Its specificity is unknown. CDR3 length: 17 amino acids. V was shortened by 5 bases and J by 8 bases, with 28 bases between the two germline ends. CDR1 is SGHRS, CDR2 YFSETQ, per germline. Replicate sorted-subset PCRs were loaded with around 200 ng DNA, 31,000 or so T cell genomes. TCRdb keeps only in-frame clones here, not all; method: immunoSEQ multiplex PCR. The sample lists around 940,000 clones, approximately 80% occurring once. This sample was taken from a study of shared clonotypes between healthy human individuals. General study points: Although depth was large, rarefaction showed that sequencing of the sorted subsets was incomplete.

This clonotype was sampled from a man between 18 and 35 years old in good health. The sequenced sample consisted of memory CD4+ T cells sorted from blood. The sample's subset: CD45RA-negative fraction. The genes are TRBV5-1 and TRBJ1-2, with TRBD1 as a possible D gene (6 bases). CDR3 sequence reads: CASSPSPGHALRQGYTF. In DNA, the CDR3 is TGCGCCAGCAGTCCATCCCCGGGACACGCTTTACGACAGGGCTACACCTTC.